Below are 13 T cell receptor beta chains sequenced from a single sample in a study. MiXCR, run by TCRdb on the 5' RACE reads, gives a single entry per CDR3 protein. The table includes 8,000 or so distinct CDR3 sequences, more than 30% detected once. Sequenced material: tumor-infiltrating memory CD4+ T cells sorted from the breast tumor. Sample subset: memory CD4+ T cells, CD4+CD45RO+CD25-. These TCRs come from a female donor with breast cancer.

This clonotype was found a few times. The CDR3 spells CASTRGVAVGTGELFF. The CDR3 bases are TGTGCCAGCACTCGAGGGGTAGCGGTGGGCACCGGGGAGCTGTTTTTT. The chain combines TRBV12-3 or TRBV12-4 with TRBJ2-2; possibly TRBD2 for D (6 bases). V gave up 7 bases and J gave up 4 bases, with 19 bases separating them. This CDR3 spans 16 amino acids.

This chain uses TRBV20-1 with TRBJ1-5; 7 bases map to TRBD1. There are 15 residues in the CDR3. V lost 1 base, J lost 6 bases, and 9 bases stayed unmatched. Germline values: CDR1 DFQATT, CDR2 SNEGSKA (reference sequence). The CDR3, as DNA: TGCAGTGCTAGAGCGATAGGGGGCAGAGGTCAGCCCCAGCATTTT. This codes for CSARAIGGRGQPQHF.

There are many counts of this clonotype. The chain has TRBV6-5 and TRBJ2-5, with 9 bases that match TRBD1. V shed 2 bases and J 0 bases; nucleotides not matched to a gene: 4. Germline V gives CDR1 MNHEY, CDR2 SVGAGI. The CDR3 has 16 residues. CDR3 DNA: TGTGCCAGCAGTTACACGGGGACAGGGTACCAAGAGACCCAGTACTTC. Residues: CASSYTGTGYQETQYF.

The CDR3 sequence is CASSLWRGQRNSPLHF. CDR3 sequence (DNA): TGTGCCAGCAGCTTGTGGCGCGGGCAGAGAAATTCACCCCTCCACTTT. The chain uses TRBV5-5 and TRBJ1-6; D gene unclear. Germline V gives CDR1 SGHKS, CDR2 YYEKEE (reference sequence). There are 16 residues in the CDR3. V shed 1 base and J shed 7 bases, with 15 bases lying between them.

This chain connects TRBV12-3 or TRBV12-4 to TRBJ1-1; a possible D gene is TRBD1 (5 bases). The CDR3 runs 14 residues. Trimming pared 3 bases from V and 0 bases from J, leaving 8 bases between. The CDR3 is CASSFGAMNTEAFF. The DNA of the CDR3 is TGTGCCAGCAGTTTCGGGGCCATGAACACTGAAGCTTTCTTT.

CDR3 coding DNA: TGCAGTGCTAGAGACCCTGGCCGGGCGACCTACAATGAGCAGTTCTTC. This codes for CSARDPGRATYNEQFF. This sequence joins TRBV20-1 and TRBJ2-1, with D hard to call. The V end was cut by 0 bases, the J end by 2 bases, with 14 bases between. Germline CDR1 is DFQATT and CDR2 is SNEGSKA (reference sequence). This CDR3 contains 16 residues.

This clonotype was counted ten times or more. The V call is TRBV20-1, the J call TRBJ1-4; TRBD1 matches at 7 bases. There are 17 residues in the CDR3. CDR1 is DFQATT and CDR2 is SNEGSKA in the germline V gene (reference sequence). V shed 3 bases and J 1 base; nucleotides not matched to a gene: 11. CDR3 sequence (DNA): TGCAGTGCTAGTAAAGGGGACAGATTTTTAACTAATGAAAAACTGTTTTTT. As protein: CSASKGDRFLTNEKLFF.

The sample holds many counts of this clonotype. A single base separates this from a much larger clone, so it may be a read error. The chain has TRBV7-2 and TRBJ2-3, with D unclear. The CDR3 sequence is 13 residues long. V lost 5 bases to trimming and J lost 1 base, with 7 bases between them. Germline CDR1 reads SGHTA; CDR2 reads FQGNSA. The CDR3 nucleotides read TGTGCCAGCAGCCTCTACCGCACAGATACGCAGTATTTT. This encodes CASSLYRTDTQYF. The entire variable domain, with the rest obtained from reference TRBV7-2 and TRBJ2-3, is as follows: GAGVSQSPSNKVTEKGKDVELRCDPISGHTALYWYRQSLGQGLEFLIYFQGNSAPDKSGLPSDRFSAERTGGSVSTLTIQRTQQEDSAVYLCASSLYRTDTQYFGPGTRLTVL.

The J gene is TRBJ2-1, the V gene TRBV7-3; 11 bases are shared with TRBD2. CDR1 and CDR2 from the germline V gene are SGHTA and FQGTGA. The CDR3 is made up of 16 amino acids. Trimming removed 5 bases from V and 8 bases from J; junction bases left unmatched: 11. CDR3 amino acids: CASSPHLAGGKHEQFF. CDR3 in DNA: TGTGCCAGCAGCCCCCACTTAGCGGGAGGGAAGCATGAGCAGTTCTTC.

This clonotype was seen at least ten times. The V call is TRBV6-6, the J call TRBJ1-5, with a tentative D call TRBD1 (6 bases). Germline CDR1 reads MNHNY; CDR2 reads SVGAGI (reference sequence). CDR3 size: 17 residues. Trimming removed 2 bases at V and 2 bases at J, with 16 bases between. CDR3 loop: CASSYLNTGTRNQPQHF. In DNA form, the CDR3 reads TGTGCCAGCAGTTACCTCAACACAGGGACTCGCAATCAGCCCCAGCATTTT.

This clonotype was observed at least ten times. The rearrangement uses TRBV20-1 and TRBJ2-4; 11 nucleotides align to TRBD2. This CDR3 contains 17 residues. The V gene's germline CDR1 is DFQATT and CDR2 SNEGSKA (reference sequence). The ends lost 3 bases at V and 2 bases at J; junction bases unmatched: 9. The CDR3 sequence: CSASLPRLAGTKNIQYF. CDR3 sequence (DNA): TGCAGTGCTAGCCTCCCACGACTAGCGGGGACCAAAAACATTCAGTACTTC.

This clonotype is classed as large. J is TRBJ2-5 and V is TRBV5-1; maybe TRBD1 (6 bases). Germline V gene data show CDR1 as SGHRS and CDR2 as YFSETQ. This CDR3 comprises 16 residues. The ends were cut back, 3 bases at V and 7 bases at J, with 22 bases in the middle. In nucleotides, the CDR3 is TGCGCCAGCAGCTCTACCGGGACACCCCGTGAAAGGACCCAGTACTTC. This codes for CASSSTGTPRERTQYF.

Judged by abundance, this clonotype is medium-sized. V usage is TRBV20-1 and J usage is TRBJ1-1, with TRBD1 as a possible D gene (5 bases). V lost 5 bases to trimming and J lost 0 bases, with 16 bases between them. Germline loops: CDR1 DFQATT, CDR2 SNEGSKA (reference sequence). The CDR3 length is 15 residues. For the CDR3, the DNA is TGCAGTGCTCCCTCGAGGGGTTATATGAACACTGAAGCTTTCTTT. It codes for CSAPSRGYMNTEAFF.